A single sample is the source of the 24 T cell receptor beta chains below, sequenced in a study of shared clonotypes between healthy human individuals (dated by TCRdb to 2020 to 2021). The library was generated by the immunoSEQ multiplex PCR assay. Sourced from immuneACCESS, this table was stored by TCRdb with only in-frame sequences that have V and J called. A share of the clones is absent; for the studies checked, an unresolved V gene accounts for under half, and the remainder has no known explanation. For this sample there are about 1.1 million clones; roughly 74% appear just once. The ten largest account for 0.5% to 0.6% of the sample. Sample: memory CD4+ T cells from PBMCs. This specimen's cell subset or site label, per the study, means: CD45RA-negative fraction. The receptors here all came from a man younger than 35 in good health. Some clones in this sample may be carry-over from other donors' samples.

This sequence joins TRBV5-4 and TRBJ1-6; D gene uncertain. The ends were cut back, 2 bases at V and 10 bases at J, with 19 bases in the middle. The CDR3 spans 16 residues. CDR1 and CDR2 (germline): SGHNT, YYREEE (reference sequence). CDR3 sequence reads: CASSFKLGGSISPLHF. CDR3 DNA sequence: TGTGCCAGCAGCTTCAAGCTGGGCGGGAGTATATCACCCCTCCACTTT.

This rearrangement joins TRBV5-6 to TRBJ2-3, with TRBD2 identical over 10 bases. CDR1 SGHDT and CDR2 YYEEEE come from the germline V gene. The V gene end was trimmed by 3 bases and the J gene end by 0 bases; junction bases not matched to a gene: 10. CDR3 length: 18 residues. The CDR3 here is CASSSLLAGVTSTDTQYF. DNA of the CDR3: TGTGCCAGCAGCTCTCTCCTAGCGGGAGTGACTAGCACAGATACGCAGTATTTT.

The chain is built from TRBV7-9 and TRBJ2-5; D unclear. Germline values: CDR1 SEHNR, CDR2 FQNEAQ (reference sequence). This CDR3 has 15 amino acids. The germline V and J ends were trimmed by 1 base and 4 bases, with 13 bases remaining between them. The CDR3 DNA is TGTGCCAGCAGCTTAGGGGCCTTTCCGGGAGAGACCCAGTACTTC. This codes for CASSLGAFPGETQYF.

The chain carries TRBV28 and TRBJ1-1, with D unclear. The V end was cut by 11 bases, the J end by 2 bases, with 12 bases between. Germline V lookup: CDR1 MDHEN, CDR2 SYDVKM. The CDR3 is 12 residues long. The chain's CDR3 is CAGAGPNTEAFF. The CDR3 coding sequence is TGTGCCGGAGCCGGACCTAACACTGAAGCTTTCTTT.

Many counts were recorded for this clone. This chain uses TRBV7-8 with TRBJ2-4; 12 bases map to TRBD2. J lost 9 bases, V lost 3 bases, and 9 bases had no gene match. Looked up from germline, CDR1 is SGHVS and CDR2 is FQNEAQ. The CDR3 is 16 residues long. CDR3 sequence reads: CASSFGPSGRDGIQYF. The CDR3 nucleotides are TGTGCCAGCAGCTTTGGGCCTAGCGGGAGGGACGGCATTCAGTACTTC.

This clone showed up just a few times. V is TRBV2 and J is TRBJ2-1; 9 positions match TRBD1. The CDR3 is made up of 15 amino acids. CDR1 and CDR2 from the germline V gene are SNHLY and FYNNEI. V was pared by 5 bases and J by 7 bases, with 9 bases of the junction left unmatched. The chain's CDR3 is CASSLTGTGSNEQFF. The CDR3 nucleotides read TGTGCCAGCAGTCTAACCGGGACAGGGTCTAATGAGCAGTTCTTC.

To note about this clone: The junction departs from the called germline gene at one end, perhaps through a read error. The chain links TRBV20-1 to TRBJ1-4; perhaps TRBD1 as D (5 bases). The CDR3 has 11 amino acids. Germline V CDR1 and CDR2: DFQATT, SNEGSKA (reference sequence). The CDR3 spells CSARDREGRTF. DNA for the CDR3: TGCAGTGCTAGAGATCGGGAGGGGAGGACCTTT.

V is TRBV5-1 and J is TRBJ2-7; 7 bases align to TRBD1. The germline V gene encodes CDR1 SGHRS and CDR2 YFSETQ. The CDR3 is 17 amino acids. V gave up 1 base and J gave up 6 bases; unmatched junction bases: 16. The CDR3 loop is CASSLTRTRDRVGEQYF. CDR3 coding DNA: TGCGCCAGCAGCTTGACACGAACTCGCGACAGGGTTGGCGAGCAGTACTTC.

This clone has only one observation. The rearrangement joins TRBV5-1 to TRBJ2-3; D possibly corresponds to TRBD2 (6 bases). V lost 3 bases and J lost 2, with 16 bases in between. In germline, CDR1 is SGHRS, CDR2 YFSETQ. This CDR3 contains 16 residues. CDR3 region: CASSSDAGRLTDTQYF. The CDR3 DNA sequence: TGCGCCAGCAGCTCCGACGCGGGACGACTCACAGATACGCAGTATTTT.

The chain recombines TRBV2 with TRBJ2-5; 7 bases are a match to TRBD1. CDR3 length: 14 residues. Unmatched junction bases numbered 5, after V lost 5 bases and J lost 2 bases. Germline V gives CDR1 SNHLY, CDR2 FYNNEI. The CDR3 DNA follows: TGTGCCAGCAGTCCCGGACAGGTACAAGAGACCCAGTACTTC. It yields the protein CASSPGQVQETQYF. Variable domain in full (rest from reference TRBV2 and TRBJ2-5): EPEVTQTPSHQVTQMGQEVILRCVPISNHLYFYWYRQILGQKVEFLVSFYNNEISEKSEIFDDQFSVERPDGSNFTLKIRSTKLEDSAMYFCASSPGQVQETQYFGPGTRLLVL.

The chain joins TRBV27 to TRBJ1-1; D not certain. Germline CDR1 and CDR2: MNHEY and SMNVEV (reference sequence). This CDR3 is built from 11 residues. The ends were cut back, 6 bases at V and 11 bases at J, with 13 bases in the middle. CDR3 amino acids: CASSAVGRAFF. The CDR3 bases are TGTGCCAGCAGCGCGGTGGGGAGGGCTTTCTTT.

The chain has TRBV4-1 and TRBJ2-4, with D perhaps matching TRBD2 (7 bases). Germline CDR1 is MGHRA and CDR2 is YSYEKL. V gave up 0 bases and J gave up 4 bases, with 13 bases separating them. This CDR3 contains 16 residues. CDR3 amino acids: CASSQDRGGGKNIQYF. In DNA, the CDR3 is TGCGCCAGCAGCCAAGATAGGGGAGGGGGGAAAAACATTCAGTACTTC.

The CDR3 region is CASSTTGLNQPQHF. Written as DNA, the CDR3 is TGCGCCAGCAGCACCACGGGACTCAATCAGCCCCAGCATTTT. The chain is built from TRBV5-1 and TRBJ1-5; D is possibly TRBD1 (5 bases). V lost 4 bases, J lost 3 bases, and 11 bases lay in between. This CDR3 comprises 14 residues. The V gene's germline CDR1 is SGHRS and CDR2 YFSETQ.

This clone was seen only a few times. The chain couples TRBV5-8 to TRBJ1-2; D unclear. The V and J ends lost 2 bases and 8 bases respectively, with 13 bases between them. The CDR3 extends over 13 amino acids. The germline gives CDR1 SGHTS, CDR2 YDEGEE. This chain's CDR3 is CASSFEGPRGYTF. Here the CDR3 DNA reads TGTGCCAGCAGCTTCGAGGGTCCTAGGGGCTACACCTTC.

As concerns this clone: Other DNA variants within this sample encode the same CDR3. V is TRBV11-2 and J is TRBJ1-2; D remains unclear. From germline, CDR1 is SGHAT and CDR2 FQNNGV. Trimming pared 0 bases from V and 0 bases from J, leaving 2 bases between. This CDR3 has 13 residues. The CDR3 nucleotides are TGTGCCAGCAGCTTAGACTCTAACTATGGCTACACCTTC. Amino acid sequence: CASSLDSNYGYTF. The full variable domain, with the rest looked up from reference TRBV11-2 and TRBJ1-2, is EAGVAQSPRYKIIEKRQSVAFWCNPISGHATLYWYQQILGQGPKLLIQFQNNGVVDDSQLPKDRFSAERLKGVDSTLKIQPAKLEDSAVYLCASSLDSNYGYTFGSGTRLTVV.

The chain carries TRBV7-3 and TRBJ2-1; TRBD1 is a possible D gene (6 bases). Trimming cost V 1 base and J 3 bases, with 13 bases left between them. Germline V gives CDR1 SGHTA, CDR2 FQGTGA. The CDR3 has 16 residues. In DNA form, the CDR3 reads TGTGCCAGCAGCTTAATGGTTTTGGACAGCTACAATGAGCAGTTCTTC. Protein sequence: CASSLMVLDSYNEQFF.

The CDR3 DNA reads as TGTGCCAGCAGCTCCACAGGGAGTACGCAGTATTTT. Amino acids: CASSSTGSTQYF. The rearrangement joins TRBV11-3 to TRBJ2-3, with D possibly TRBD1 on 6 matching bases. CDR3 size: 12 residues. The germline gives CDR1 SGHNT, CDR2 YENEEA. The V and J ends lost 4 bases and 8 bases respectively, with 10 bases between them. Full variable domain (missing parts from reference TRBV11-3 and TRBJ2-3): EAGVVQSPRYKIIEKKQPVAFWCNPISGHNTLYWYLQNLGQGPELLIRYENEEAVDDSQLPKDRFSAERLKGVDSTLKIQPAELGDSAVYLCASSSTGSTQYFGPGTRLTVL.

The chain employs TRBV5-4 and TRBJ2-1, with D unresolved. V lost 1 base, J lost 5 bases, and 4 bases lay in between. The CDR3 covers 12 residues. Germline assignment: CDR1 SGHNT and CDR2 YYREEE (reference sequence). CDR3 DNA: TGTGCCAGCAGCTTGTTTAACAATGAGCAGTTCTTC. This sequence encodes CASSLFNNEQFF.

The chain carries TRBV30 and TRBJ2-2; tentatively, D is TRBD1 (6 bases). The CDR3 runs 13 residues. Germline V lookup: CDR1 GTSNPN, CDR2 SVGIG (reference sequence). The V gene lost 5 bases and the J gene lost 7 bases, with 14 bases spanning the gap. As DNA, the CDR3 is TGTGCCTGGGAGGGACAAACTGGCGGGGAGCTGTTTTTT. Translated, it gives CAWEGQTGGELFF.

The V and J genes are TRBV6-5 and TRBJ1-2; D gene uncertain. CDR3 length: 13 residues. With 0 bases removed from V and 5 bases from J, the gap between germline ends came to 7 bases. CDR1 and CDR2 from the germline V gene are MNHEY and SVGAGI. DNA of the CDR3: TGTGCCAGCAGTTACTCCGGGGAGTATGGCTACACCTTC. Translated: CASSYSGEYGYTF.

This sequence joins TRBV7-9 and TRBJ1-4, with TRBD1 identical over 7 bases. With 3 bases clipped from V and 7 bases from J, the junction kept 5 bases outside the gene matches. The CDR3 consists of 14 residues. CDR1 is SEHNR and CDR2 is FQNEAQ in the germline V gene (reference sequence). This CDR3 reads CASSFETGAEKLFF. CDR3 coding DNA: TGTGCCAGCAGCTTTGAAACAGGGGCTGAAAAACTGTTTTTT.

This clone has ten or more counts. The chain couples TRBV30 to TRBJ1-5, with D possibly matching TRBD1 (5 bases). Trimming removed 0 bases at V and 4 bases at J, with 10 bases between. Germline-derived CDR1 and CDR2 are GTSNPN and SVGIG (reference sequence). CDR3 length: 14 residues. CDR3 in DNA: TGTGCCTGGAGTGTAGGGACGACTAATCAGCCCCAGCATTTT. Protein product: CAWSVGTTNQPQHF. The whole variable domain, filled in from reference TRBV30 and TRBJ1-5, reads SQTIHQWPATLVQPVGSPLSLECTVEGTSNPNLYWYRQAAGRGLQLLFYSVGIGQISSEVPQNLSASRPQDRQFILSSKKLLLSDSGFYLCAWSVGTTNQPQHFGDGTRLSIL.

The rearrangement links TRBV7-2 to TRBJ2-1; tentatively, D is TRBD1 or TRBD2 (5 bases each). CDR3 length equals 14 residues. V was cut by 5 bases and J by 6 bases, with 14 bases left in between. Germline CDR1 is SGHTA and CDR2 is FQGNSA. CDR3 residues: CASSRVGDANEQFF. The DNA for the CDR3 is TGTGCCAGCAGCCGAGTCGGGGACGCCAATGAGCAGTTCTTC.

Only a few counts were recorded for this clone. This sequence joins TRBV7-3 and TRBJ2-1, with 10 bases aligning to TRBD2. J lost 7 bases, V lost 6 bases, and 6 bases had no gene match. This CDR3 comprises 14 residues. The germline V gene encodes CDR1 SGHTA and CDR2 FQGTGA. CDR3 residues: CASRPSGSTNEQFF. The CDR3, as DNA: TGTGCCAGCAGACCTAGCGGGAGTACGAATGAGCAGTTCTTC.